This note documents a single T cell receptor (beta chain) sequence. Its antigen is currently not known. Per-base qualities were not stored, and no clone one base away is much larger. This entry belongs to a study of T-cell memory formation after mild COVID-19 (TCRdb year 2021). In terms of the full investigation: TCR sequence clusters from the two donors were found to be largely donor specific. Longitudinal TCRalpha and TCRbeta repertoire sequencing tracked T-cell clones expanding and contracting after mild COVID-19 in two donors. The cohort was made up of two young adult volunteers, one female and one male, who were previously healthy. General study outcomes and caveats: The study included only a couple of mild cases, and larger cohorts that include severe cases with pre-infection samples were judged to be necessary. The detection of some responding clones in pre-infection memory suggests that pre-existing cross-reactive memory T cells joined the SARS-CoV-2 response. The second-wave clones that peaked on day 37 were not confirmed to be SARS-CoV-2 specific. Contracting CD4+ clones were located mainly in the CM and EM memory subsets, whereas CD8+ clones were found to be enriched in EMRA. Balanced CD4/CD8 phenotypes were observed for clones contracting from day 15 to 85, whereas a bias towards CD4+ was observed for a second wave of clones expanding from day 15 to 37.

Sequencer: Illumina NovaSeq 6000. TCRalpha and TCRbeta cDNA libraries were built by 5'RACE with constant-segment primers, adding sample barcodes and unique molecular identifiers. Trizol reagent was used to extract RNA from every sample. Library amplification was performed in two PCR steps, and a second sample barcode and Illumina TruSeq adapters were introduced in the second step. The libraries were sequenced on an Illumina NovaSeq using 2 x 150 bp paired-end reads. Processing in the source paper ran as follows. Demultiplexing of reads and collapsing into UMI-guided consensus sequences were performed with migec v1.2.7. Using mixcr v2.1.11, UMI consensuses were aligned to TRA and TRB V and J templates and then assembled into clonotypes. Clonotypes were classified as expanded or contracted when called significant by both edgeR and NoisET, with noise models trained on biological replicates. For edgeR calls, the thresholds were a false discovery rate-adjusted p below 0.01 and a log2 fold-change of 1. As an exploratory analysis of dynamics, max-normalized trajectories of the 1000 most abundant clonotypes were examined by PCA with hierarchical clustering. Separately sequenced CD4+ and CD8+ repertoires were used to assign the CD4 or CD8 phenotype of responding clones. TCRdb reworked the public reads: Q25 trimming with fastp, MiXCR clone assembly, productive beta chains retained. CDR3 protein duplicates are merged, each entry listing the most common genes and DNA. TCRdb's processing, not the study's, gives the V and J calls here. The sample table holds 470,000 or so distinct CDR3 sequences, of which over 15% were seen once. About 8.8% of the sample comes from the top ten.

PBMCs were isolated by Ficoll-Paque density gradient centrifugation. The clonotype was recovered from an adult woman who had mild COVID-19 (a few samples of this study predate the infection). The sample titles of this study are shuffled in the database, so cell type and time point are left out; the donor was told from shared clones. Sequencing was performed on PBMCs or a T cell subset sorted from them (not recorded which).

CDR3 region: CASADRGAYNEQFF. The sequence in DNA is TGTGCCAGCGCGGACAGGGGCGCCTACAATGAGCAGTTCTTC. The chain uses TRBV27 and TRBJ2-1, with 9 junctional bases fitting TRBD1. Looking up the germline V gene (reference sequence) yields CDR1 MNHEY and CDR2 SMNVEV. Inclusive of the bounding cysteine and phenylalanine, the CDR3 is 14 residues long. CDR3 DNA only is kept here, 42 bases in frame from base 1. Clipping removes 8 bases from V and 2 bases from J, with 4 as the unmatched junction base count.